Following are 2 T cell receptor beta chains from one sample sequenced in a study of blood T cell repertoires in COVID-19. Generated by immunoSEQ multiplex PCR, the TCRdb table keeps only in-frame clones and is missing some. The table shows roughly 25,000 clones, with 75% to 90% occurring only once. Material: peripheral blood. These receptors were collected from a woman between 70 and 85 years old with COVID-19, enrolled during active disease.

The V call is TRBV4-1, the J call TRBJ1-5, with D uncertain. The CDR3 extends over 15 amino acids. Germline loops: CDR1 MGHRA, CDR2 YSYEKL. Trimming pared 1 base from V and 5 bases from J, leaving 12 bases between. CDR3 coding DNA: TGCGCCAGCAGCCAAGGTCTCACGGTTTATCAGCCCCAGCATTTT. Translating gives CASSQGLTVYQPQHF.

V gene TRBV3-1 (or the pseudogene TRBV3-2) combines with J gene TRBJ1-2; D ambiguous. V dropped 5 bases and J dropped 2 bases, with 15 bases sitting between them. The CDR3 length is 15 residues. From germline, CDR1 is LGHDT and CDR2 YNNKEL (reference sequence). The CDR3 is CASSSNPTGNYGYTF. CDR3 coding DNA: TGTGCCAGCAGCTCCAATCCGACGGGAAACTATGGCTACACCTTC.